A single sample is the source of the 7 T cell receptor beta chains below, sequenced in a study of tumor-infiltrating lymphocytes in primary liver carcinoma (dated by TCRdb to about 2017). Sequencer: Illumina HiSeq 2500. TCRbeta-specific cDNA was reverse-transcribed from around 500 ng total RNA using a constant-region primer and ProtoScript II reverse transcriptase. The TCRbeta libraries were prepared through three rounds of nested multiplex PCR following a slightly modified ARM-PCR procedure. The first two PCR rounds used multiplex TRBV1-TRBV30 forward primers with a Cbeta reverse primer, each for 10 cycles. In-frame beta chains were kept once TCRdb had trimmed the public reads at Q25 with fastp and called clones with MiXCR. Entries are consolidated by CDR3 protein sequence, retaining the most common genes and DNA. Recorded for this sample are fewer than 75,000 distinct CDR3 sequences; around 64% of them occurred a single time. The top ten clones comprise roughly 40% of the sample.

Total RNA and DNA were co-extracted from around 20-30 mg of bulk tissue with the AllPrep DNA/RNA mini kit, without cell sorting. The sample consisted of liver tumor tissue from sampling region 4. This specimen's cell subset or site label, per the study, means: tumor region T4, right-lateral pole. The receptor source for this set is a man aged 40-55 years with primary liver carcinoma and hepatitis B virus infection.

This clonotype has a count of ten or more. The chain carries TRBV4-1 and TRBJ2-1; either TRBD1 or TRBD2 may supply D (5 bases each). The germline V and J ends were trimmed by 0 bases and 11 bases, with 17 bases remaining between them. The CDR3 is made up of 15 amino acids. Germline V lookup: CDR1 MGHRA, CDR2 YSYEKL. CDR3 sequence: CASSQEGTAGWKQFF. The CDR3 region has the DNA TGCGCCAGCAGCCAAGAAGGGACCGCGGGCTGGAAGCAGTTCTTC.

Comment on this clonotype: Sequence at one end of the junction differs from germline and may be a read error. The V and J genes are TRBV5-4 and TRBJ2-3; the D is unclear. The CDR3 spans 13 residues. Germline V lookup: CDR1 SGHNT, CDR2 YYREEE (reference sequence). In DNA form, the CDR3 reads TGTACCAGCAGCTTGGAAAGTTTCGATATGCAGTACTTT. Translated, it gives CTSSLESFDMQYF.

About this clonotype itself: A single base separates this from a much larger clone, so it may be a read error. The CDR3 does not close with the conserved phenylalanine or tryptophan, likely indicating a read error. No DNA is shown, since the ends of the CDR3 on it are uncertain; the CDR3 is the one TCRdb lists. The chain uses TRBV6-5 and TRBJ2-3; the table gives TRBD2 as D, unverified against the DNA. Looked up from germline, CDR1 is MNHEY and CDR2 is SVGAGI. Ends included, the CDR3 has 9 residues. The CDR3 reads CANGPLPDL.

Comment on this clonotype: The CDR3 ends on some other residue instead of the conserved phenylalanine or tryptophan, so this is likely a read error. The chain recombines TRBV11-2 with TRBJ2-3, with D unclear. The germline V gene encodes CDR1 SGHAT and CDR2 FQNNGV. This CDR3 region has 12 residues. The CDR3 region is CASTPGEDMQYL. CDR3 nucleotides: TGTGCCAGCACCCCTGGAGAGGATATGCAGTATCTT.

Regarding this clonotype: The junction departs from germline at one end; a sequencing error may be responsible. The chain is built from TRBV5-1 and TRBJ2-7, with a tentative D call TRBD1 (7 bases). Germline CDR1 SGHRS, CDR2 YFSETQ. This CDR3 is built from 18 residues. The CDR3 sequence: CAGSLVGGGAGQSHEQYF. The CDR3 DNA sequence: TGCGCCGGCAGCTTGGTTGGCGGTGGCGCGGGACAGTCCCACGAGCAGTACTTC. Filled out from reference TRBV5-1 and TRBJ2-7, the complete variable domain reads KAGVTQTPRYLIKTRGQQVTLSCSPISGHRSVSWYQQTPGQGLQFLFEYFSETQRNKGNFPGRFSGRQFSNSRSEMNVSTLELGDSALYLCAGSLVGGGAGQSHEQYFGPGTRLTVT.

The V and J genes are TRBV10-1 and TRBJ2-2; weak D call: TRBD2 (6 bases). Germline loops: CDR1 WNHNN, CDR2 SYGVQD (reference sequence). CDR3 length: 13 amino acids. V lost 4 bases and J lost 9, with 12 bases in between. CDR3 residues: CASSAGSARELFF. CDR3 sequence (DNA): TGCGCCAGCAGTGCCGGGAGTGCCAGGGAGCTGTTTTTT.

A note on this clonotype: A much larger clone differs by one base, so this may be a read error. The chain combines TRBV7-9 with TRBJ2-1, with D perhaps TRBD2 (6 bases). The CDR3 extends over 15 amino acids. Looked up from germline, CDR1 is SEHNR and CDR2 is FQNEAQ (reference sequence). Trimming stripped 4 bases from V and 6 bases from J, with 16 bases between. The CDR3 here is CASSSKDCSGNEQFF. Here the CDR3 DNA reads TGTGCCAGCAGCTCAAAAGACTGTAGCGGCAATGAGCAGTTCTTC.